Below, one TCR beta chain is given with its context. The source of the sample is a study of blood T cell repertoires in COVID-19. Turning to the study itself: Samples came from the United States, Italy and Spain, spanning acute and convalescent COVID-19. From T cells, B-cell-depleted T cells, or PBMCs came the material, which was cDNA or gDNA.

The CDR3 is 13 amino acids. V shed 5 bases and J shed 2 bases, with 10 bases lying between them. Per the original methods: How many nucleated cells were present was estimated from reference gene primer amplification. Clones were sequenced by immunoSEQ multiplex PCR, and TCRdb holds only the in-frame ones, with some missing. V and J calls and clone size are as listed in that table; D and trimming were resolved from the DNA. The table shows around 300,000 clones, with approximately 88% occurring only once. This clonotype originated in a woman aged 40 to 50 who had recovered from COVID-19. The V and J genes are TRBV12-3 or TRBV12-4 and TRBJ2-7; TRBD2 might be the D (6 bases). The sample was peripheral blood. CDR3 residues: CASSQGLPYEQYF. Written as DNA, the CDR3 is TGTGCCAGCAGTCAAGGACTACCCTACGAGCAGTACTTC.